Given below is one T cell receptor (beta chain) in context. The antigen remains undetermined. The record originates from a study of T cell responses to AZD1222 COVID-19 vaccine. Findings and limits, study-wide: Distributed over spike, vaccine-associated CD4 TCRs predominated at 160-218 and 743-854.

This CDR3 has 15 amino acids. V trimming: 4 bases; J trimming: 4 bases; junction bases outside the gene matches: 2. CDR1 and CDR2 (germline): LNHDA, SQIVND (reference sequence). Only in-frame clones appear in the TCRdb table, and some are missing; sequencing was by immunoSEQ multiplex PCR. The table includes over 150,000 clones, roughly nine tenths detected once. Sample: peripheral blood, taken on day 0 of MenACWY control vaccination. The chain recombines TRBV19 with TRBJ2-2, with 11 bases matching TRBD1. The origin of this receptor is an adult in good health. The CDR3 sequence: CASSTDRGPTGELFF. CDR3 DNA: TGTGCCAGTAGTACGGACAGGGGGCCCACCGGGGAGCTGTTTTTT.